These T cell receptor beta chains were read from a single sample in a study of cytomegalovirus exposure and HLA in healthy donors. Sequencing used immunoSEQ multiplex PCR; TCRdb keeps in-frame clones, though not all of them. The sample has some 91,000 clones, around 76% seen once. Sequenced material: PBMCs. These receptor sequences come from a man in his forties in good health and CMV-seropositive. Each CDR3 is given with its conserved first and last residue. A D gene is named only where the DNA matches it firmly. For some rows the clone size is stated as once, few or many, or as a class when expanded; others skip it.

cdr3_length d_call clone_size j_call v_call cdr3_nt cdr3_aa
13 TRBD2 . TRBJ2-1 TRBV7-3 TGTGCCAGCAGCTGGGGGGGTTACAATGAGCAGTTCTTC CASSWGGYNEQFF
16 TRBD2 once TRBJ2-2 TRBV5-1 TGCGCCAGCAGCTTGAATCCTAGCGGGAACACCGGGGAGCTGTTTTTT CASSLNPSGNTGELFF
15 . few TRBJ2-2 TRBV28 TGTGCCAGCAGGTTAGACTCCAGGGTCACCGGGGAGCTGTTTTTT CASRLDSRVTGELFF
15 . . TRBJ2-6 TRBV5-6 TGTGCCAGCAGCTTGACGGGTGCTGGGGCCAACGTCCTGACTTTC CASSLTGAGANVLTF
13 . . TRBJ2-7 TRBV7-5 TGTGCCAGAAGCTTAGCACGGGGTTACGAGCAGTACTTC CARSLARGYEQYF
14 . . TRBJ2-7 TRBV29-1 TGCAGCGTTAAACAGAACAGGTTAAACTACGAGCAGTACTTC CSVKQNRLNYEQYF
10 . . TRBJ2-1 TRBV20-1 TGCAGTGCACCGGGCAATGAGCAGTTCTTC CSAPGNEQFF
16 TRBD2 . TRBJ2-1 TRBV7-6 TGTGCCAGCATCCCCCAAGGGGGACTAGCGAGAGATGAGCAGTTCTTC CASIPQGGLARDEQFF
14 TRBD1 . TRBJ2-7 TRBV2 TGTGCCAGCCTATTCGACAGGGGGCTAAACGAGCAGTACTTC CASLFDRGLNEQYF
16 . . TRBJ1-2 TRBV27 TGTGCCAGCAGTTCCTCCCTCGGGAAAGAGGAGAATGGCTACACCTTC CASSSSLGKEENGYTF
14 . . TRBJ2-5 TRBV19 TGTGCCAGTAGTATCTCCGCAGGTAAAGAGACCCAGTACTTC CASSISAGKETQYF
15 TRBD1 . TRBJ2-7 TRBV19 TGTGCCAGTAGCTTAACCGGGACAGGGACAGCCGAGCAGTACTTC CASSLTGTGTAEQYF
12 . few TRBJ2-1 TRBV6-6 TGTGCCAGCAGTTACCTACACAATGAGCAGTTCTTC CASSYLHNEQFF
16 TRBD1 . TRBJ1-4 TRBV29-1 TGCAGCGCAGGGGACAGCGGAGGGTCAACTAATGAAAAACTGTTTTTT CSAGDSGGSTNEKLFF
15 . few TRBJ2-7 TRBV16 TGTGCCAGCAGCCATCAAATGGACAATTCCTACGAGCAGTACTTC CASSHQMDNSYEQYF
14 . . TRBJ2-5 TRBV5-5 TGTGCCAGCAGCGTGAGGCTTGCACAAGAGACCCAGTACTTC CASSVRLAQETQYF
16 . . TRBJ1-1 TRBV7-2 TGTGCCAGCAGCTTAGCGGCTGGGGCAGACTACACTGAAGCTTTCTTT CASSLAAGADYTEAFF
17 . . TRBJ1-5 TRBV19 TGTGCCAGTAGTATAGATGAGGTGAGGAATAGCAATCAGCCCCAGCATTTT CASSIDEVRNSNQPQHF
16 TRBD2 few TRBJ2-1 TRBV9 TGTGCCAGCAGCCCCGCCTCTAGCGGGATCTACAATGAGCAGTTCTTC CASSPASSGIYNEQFF
17 . few TRBJ2-3 TRBV27 TGTGCCAGCAGTTTAGGGTGGCCCGCCGGGTTCACAGATACGCAGTATTTT CASSLGWPAGFTDTQYF
15 TRBD2 few TRBJ2-3 TRBV5-1 TGCGCCAGCAGCCATAGGACTAGCGCAGCAGATACGCAGTATTTT CASSHRTSAADTQYF
13 . . TRBJ2-7 TRBV7-9 TGTGCCAGCAGCTTAGCGGGAGCGAGGGAGCAGTACTTC CASSLAGAREQYF
13 . once TRBJ2-7 TRBV5-1 TGCGCCAGCAGCTTGGCAGGGTCCTACGAGCAGTACTTC CASSLAGSYEQYF
17 TRBD2 . TRBJ2-2 TRBV7-6 TGTGCCAGCAGCACACCACTAGCGGGAGAGCTCACCGGGGAGCTGTTTTTT CASSTPLAGELTGELFF
16 . . TRBJ1-1 TRBV19 TGTGCCAGTAGTAAGGGGTCGGGCTTCGGGCTAACTGAAGCTTTCTTT CASSKGSGFGLTEAFF
15 . . TRBJ2-2 TRBV5-6 TGTGCCAGCAGCTGGGGAGTGTGGGACACCGGGGAGCTGTTTTTT CASSWGVWDTGELFF
14 TRBD2 . TRBJ2-7 TRBV15 TGTGCCACCAGCGGGACTAGCGGGGAATACGAGCAGTACTTC CATSGTSGEYEQYF
15 . once TRBJ2-1 TRBV2 TGTGCCAGCTTAGGGCCAAGCGGCAGGTACAATGAGCAGTTCTTC CASLGPSGRYNEQFF
12 . . TRBJ1-2 TRBV5-1 TGCGCCAGCAGCTACGACAGTTATGGCTACACCTTC CASSYDSYGYTF
15 TRBD1 once TRBJ1-4 TRBV2 TGTGCCAGCATTCAAGACAGGGCGGGGAATGAAAAACTGTTTTTT CASIQDRAGNEKLFF
11 . once TRBJ2-4 TRBV11-2 TGTGCCAGCAGCCCGAAAAACATTCAGTACTTC CASSPKNIQYF
16 . . TRBJ1-1 TRBV5-6 TGTGCCAGCAGCTTGCGGCTGGGGCTGAAGAACACTGAAGCTTTCTTT CASSLRLGLKNTEAFF
15 . few TRBJ2-5 TRBV15 TGTGCCACCAGCAGAGACAGTGGCAGGCAAGAGACCCAGTACTTC CATSRDSGRQETQYF
16 TRBD1 . TRBJ2-2 TRBV9 TGTGCCAGCAGTCCCACAGGGGGGAGATCGGACGGGGAGCTGTTTTTT CASSPTGGRSDGELFF
14 TRBD2 . TRBJ2-5 TRBV29-1 TGCAGCGTTGTGGTAGCGGGGGCCCAATGGACCCAGTACTTC CSVVVAGAQWTQYF
19 TRBD1 . TRBJ1-1 TRBV19 TGTGCCAGTAGTATAGTACTGGGGAGGACAGGGGGTCTGAACACTGAAGCTTTCTTT CASSIVLGRTGGLNTEAFF